The 18 T cell receptor beta chains below all came from one sample that was sequenced in a study of OX40 agonist ivuxolimab in advanced cancers. The method was immunoSEQ multiplex PCR; TCRdb's version includes in-frame clones alone and lacks a portion of them. The sample includes approximately 65,000 clones, 80% to 95% of them seen just once. Sequencing was performed on CD4+ or CD8+ T cells sorted from blood, taken in a trial of the OX40 agonist ivuxolimab. The receptor source for this set is an adult with an advanced solid tumor such as melanoma, head and neck, liver or kidney cancer.

This clone was counted a single time. The chain has TRBV5-1 and TRBJ2-3; TRBD2 might be the D (5 bases). The germline V gene encodes CDR1 SGHRS and CDR2 YFSETQ. The CDR3 totals 12 residues. V lost 4 bases and J 9 bases, leaving 12 bases between the germline ends. This CDR3 reads CASSPPGETQYF. In DNA form, the CDR3 reads TGCGCCAGCAGCCCACCCGGGGAAACGCAGTATTTT.

The chain joins TRBV9 to TRBJ2-7; 7 bases are shared with TRBD2. Germline CDR1 is SGDLS and CDR2 is YYNGEE. The V and J ends lost 0 bases and 6 bases, in that order; junction bases with no gene match: 9. The CDR3 is made up of 15 amino acids. CDR3 loop: CASSVGAGEPSEQYF. The CDR3 coding sequence is TGTGCCAGCAGCGTAGGTGCGGGGGAACCCTCCGAGCAGTACTTC.

The chain links TRBV6-5 to TRBJ2-5, with 8 nucleotides matching TRBD2. This CDR3 contains 14 residues. Germline assignment: CDR1 MNHEY and CDR2 SVGAGI. With V trimmed by 6 bases and J by 1 base, 4 bases remained unmatched. Here the CDR3 DNA reads TGTGCCAGCAGCCGGACTAGCAGCCAAGAGACCCAGTACTTC. Its protein product is CASSRTSSQETQYF.

J is TRBJ2-7 and V is TRBV6-1, with D perhaps assigned TRBD1 or TRBD2 (5 bases each). This CDR3 region has 16 residues. Trimming cost V 2 bases and J 2 bases, with 16 bases left between them. Germline V gives CDR1 MNHNS, CDR2 SASEGT. The CDR3 spells CASSEIRGASAYEQYF. Written as DNA, the CDR3 is TGTGCCAGCAGTGAAATTCGGGGCGCTTCAGCCTACGAGCAGTACTTC.

The chain uses TRBV7-6 and TRBJ2-2; 8 bases agree with TRBD2. The CDR3 loop spans 17 amino acids. After removal of 5 bases from V and 4 bases from J, the junction contained 12 bases not matched to a gene. CDR1 and CDR2 from the germline V gene are SGHVS and FNYEAQ. This CDR3 reads CASSPRGAGVITGELFF. The CDR3 DNA is TGTGCCAGCAGCCCGCGGGGGGCGGGAGTGATCACCGGGGAGCTGTTTTTT.

The chain has TRBV10-3 and TRBJ2-1, with TRBD2 matching over 11 bases. J lost 8 bases, V lost 4 bases, and 13 bases had no gene match. The germline CDR1 and CDR2 sequences are ENHRY and SYGVKD. The CDR3 spans 17 residues. The CDR3 here is CAISGRTSGQGGDEQFF. The CDR3 nucleotides are TGTGCCATCAGTGGCCGGACTAGCGGGCAGGGTGGGGATGAGCAGTTCTTC.

V is TRBV2 and J is TRBJ2-5, with a possible D match to TRBD1 (6 bases). This CDR3 is built from 15 residues. V lost 0 bases and J 5 bases, leaving 13 bases between the germline ends. The V gene's germline CDR1 is SNHLY and CDR2 FYNNEI. The CDR3 sequence is CASSEAQGSVETQYF. CDR3 nucleotides: TGTGCCAGCAGTGAAGCGCAGGGGTCCGTGGAGACCCAGTACTTC.

For the CDR3, the DNA is TGTGCCTGGAGTGTACGGTTAGCGGGGGGGTCCTACGAGCAGTACTTC. Its translation is CAWSVRLAGGSYEQYF. The chain combines TRBV30 with TRBJ2-7, with TRBD2 identical over 11 bases. The CDR3 length is 16 residues. Germline V gene sequence: CDR1 GTSNPN, CDR2 SVGIG (reference sequence). Trimming took 0 bases from V and 1 from J; bases not matched to a gene: 5.

V and J are TRBV10-3 and TRBJ1-2, with D perhaps TRBD1 (5 bases). The CDR3 sequence is 13 residues long. CDR1 is ENHRY and CDR2 is SYGVKD in the germline V gene. Deletions cut 0 bases from V and 3 bases from J, with 5 bases between. The chain's CDR3 is CAISESQDYGYTF. The CDR3 DNA reads as TGTGCCATCAGTGAGTCACAGGACTATGGCTACACCTTC.

V is TRBV10-2 and J is TRBJ2-7; D ambiguous. Germline loops: CDR1 WSHSY, CDR2 SAAADI. V lost 2 bases and J 1 base, leaving 9 bases between the germline ends. This CDR3 contains 14 residues. CDR3 coding DNA: TGCGCCAGCAGTGAGATCCGAGGATCCTACGAGCAGTACTTC. It encodes CASSEIRGSYEQYF.

The chain has TRBV6-1 and TRBJ1-5; a possible D gene is TRBD1 (6 bases). Germline CDR1 MNHNS, CDR2 SASEGT. The CDR3 is 17 residues long. V lost 2 bases, J lost 2 bases, and 16 bases lay in between. CDR3 residues: CASSESNRGGRNQPQHF. In DNA form, the CDR3 reads TGTGCCAGCAGTGAATCAAACCGCGGGGGGCGCAATCAGCCCCAGCATTTT.

The rearrangement uses TRBV10-2 and TRBJ2-2; the D gene is possibly TRBD2 (7 bases). V lost 8 bases and J 0 bases, leaving 13 bases between the germline ends. Germline CDR1 and CDR2: WSHSY and SAAADI. The CDR3 spans 15 residues. The chain's CDR3 is CASGGGASNTGELFF. The CDR3, as DNA: TGCGCCAGCGGGGGGGGCGCATCGAACACCGGGGAGCTGTTTTTT.

The chain joins TRBV30 to TRBJ2-3, with 8 bases fitting TRBD2. The V and J ends lost 7 bases and 2 bases, in that order; junction bases with no gene match: 8. Germline CDR1 is GTSNPN and CDR2 is SVGIG (reference sequence). This CDR3 has 14 amino acids. The CDR3 DNA is TGTGCCTCCAAGCGGGGGCCCACCACAGATACGCAGTATTTT. Its protein is CASKRGPTTDTQYF.

The V and J genes are TRBV21-1 and TRBJ1-5; the tabulated D call, TRBD1, remains unverified against the DNA. TRBV21-1 corresponds to a pseudogene. The CDR3 contains 14 residues. CDR3 amino acids: CASRGQYSNQPQHF. Here the CDR3 DNA reads TGTGCCAGCAGGGGACAGTATAGCAATCAGCCCCAGCATTTT.

CDR3 DNA sequence: TGTGCCATCACGGGCGGGGGGCCGGTCGGGACCGGGGAGCTGTTTTTT. Its protein product is CAITGGGPVGTGELFF. V usage is TRBV10-3 and J usage is TRBJ2-2; 8 bases agree with TRBD2. This CDR3 is 16 amino acids long. Unmatched junction bases numbered 12, after V lost 7 bases and J lost 5 bases. CDR1 and CDR2 (germline): ENHRY, SYGVKD.

V gene TRBV25-1 combines with J gene TRBJ2-2; D ambiguous. The germline gives CDR1 MGHDK, CDR2 SYGVNS. The V and J ends lost 3 bases and 4 bases respectively, with 12 bases between them. This CDR3 spans 15 amino acids. The CDR3 is CASSESPFGTGELFF. CDR3 nucleotide sequence: TGTGCCAGCAGTGAGTCTCCCTTCGGCACCGGGGAGCTGTTTTTT.

V usage is TRBV2 and J usage is TRBJ1-4; D might be TRBD1 (5 bases). CDR3 size: 14 residues. Trimming shortened V by 2 bases and J by 6 bases, and 10 bases separated the two germline ends. Germline V gene lookup returns CDR1 SNHLY and CDR2 FYNNEI. The CDR3 protein is CASSESGLHEKLFF. DNA for the CDR3: TGTGCCAGCAGTGAATCAGGGTTGCATGAAAAACTGTTTTTT.

The rearrangement uses TRBV7-3 and TRBJ2-5; 11 positions agree with TRBD1. This CDR3 contains 15 residues. V lost 6 bases, J lost 4 bases, and 7 bases stayed unmatched. Germline V gene lookup returns CDR1 SGHTA and CDR2 FQGTGA. The CDR3 sequence: CASSETGTGGETQYF. The CDR3 DNA is TGTGCCAGCAGTGAAACCGGGACAGGGGGAGAGACCCAGTACTTC.